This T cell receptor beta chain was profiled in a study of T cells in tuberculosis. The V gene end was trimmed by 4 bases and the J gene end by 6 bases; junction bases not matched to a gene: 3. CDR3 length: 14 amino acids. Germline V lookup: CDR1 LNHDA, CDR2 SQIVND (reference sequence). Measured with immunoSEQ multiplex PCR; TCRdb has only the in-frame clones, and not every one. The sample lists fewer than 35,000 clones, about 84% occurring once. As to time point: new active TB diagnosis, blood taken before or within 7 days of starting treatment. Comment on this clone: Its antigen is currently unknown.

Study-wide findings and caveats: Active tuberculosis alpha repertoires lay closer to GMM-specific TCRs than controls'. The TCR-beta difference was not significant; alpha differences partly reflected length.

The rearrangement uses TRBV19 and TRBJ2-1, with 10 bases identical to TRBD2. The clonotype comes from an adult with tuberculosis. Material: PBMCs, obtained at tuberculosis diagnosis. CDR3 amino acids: CASSTGLAINEQFF. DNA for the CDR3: TGTGCCAGTAGTACGGGACTAGCGATCAATGAGCAGTTCTTC.